The 20 T cell receptor beta chains below come from one sample, sequenced in a study of persistence of HIV-infected CD4 T cells. These receptors' antigens are unknown. The stimulus was an HIV-1 Gag 15-mer peptide pool, around 1.1 ug/peptide/mL. Sorted nonresponding memory CD4+ T cells were CD40L-negative, CD69-negative, CD45RO-high. The immunoSEQ assay was version 4, run in survey mode. Repertoires were generated with immunoSEQ multiplex PCR, while TCRdb's copy carries only in-frame clones and drops some. The table has approximately 65,000 clones, approximately 75% seen once. This material consisted of CD4+ T cells sorted from PBMCs after approximately 19-hour stimulation, taken from a patient who received antiretroviral therapy. Source of these receptors: an adult man with HIV who was CMV-seropositive.

V and J are TRBV28 and TRBJ1-2; D may be TRBD1 (6 bases). V lost 4 bases to trimming and J lost 2 bases, with 8 bases between them. This CDR3 has 13 residues. The germline V gene has CDR1 MDHEN and CDR2 SYDVKM. The CDR3 region is CASSYRVNYGYTF. The CDR3 DNA is TGTGCCAGCAGTTACAGGGTCAACTATGGCTACACCTTC.

The chain carries TRBV6-6 and TRBJ2-7, with 13 bases fitting TRBD2. The CDR3 is 15 residues long. In germline, CDR1 is MNHNY, CDR2 SVGAGI (reference sequence). Germline trimming cut 2 bases from V and 6 bases from J; bases unmatched to any gene: 4. The CDR3 DNA reads as TGTGCCAGCAGTTACACTAGCGGGGGGGCAGGCGAGCAGTACTTC. Translating gives CASSYTSGGAGEQYF.

The chain joins TRBV5-1 to TRBJ1-3, with a tentative D call TRBD1 (5 bases). The CDR3 spans 17 residues. V was cut by 0 bases and J by 0 bases, with 13 bases left in between. Germline V gene data show CDR1 as SGHRS and CDR2 as YFSETQ. The CDR3: CASSLVSGTHSGNTIYF. CDR3 sequence (DNA): TGCGCCAGCAGCTTGGTGTCAGGGACCCACTCTGGAAACACCATATATTTT.

J is TRBJ1-1 and V is TRBV19; TRBD1 agrees at 7 bases. Germline V gene sequence: CDR1 LNHDA, CDR2 SQIVND (reference sequence). Losses at the gene ends were 6 bases for V and 2 bases for J; bases not matched to a gene: 9. The CDR3 contains 15 residues. The CDR3 coding sequence is TGTGCCAGTAGGCCCGGGACAGCCGGAAACACTGAAGCTTTCTTT. This translates into CASRPGTAGNTEAFF. Full variable domain (outside the CDR3, taken from reference TRBV19 and TRBJ1-1): DGGITQSPKYLFRKEGQNVTLSCEQNLNHDAMYWYRQDPGQGLRLIYYSQIVNDFQKGDIAEGYSVSREKKESFPLTVTSAQKNPTAFYLCASRPGTAGNTEAFFGQGTRLTVV.

The sample holds one count of this clone. The V and J genes are TRBV12-3 or TRBV12-4 and TRBJ2-2; 7 bases line up with TRBD1. There are 12 residues in the CDR3. The V gene end was trimmed by 9 bases and the J gene end by 5 bases; junction bases not matched to a gene: 3. CDR3 DNA sequence: TGTGCCAGTAACAGGGGTACCGGGGAGCTGTTTTTT. Protein sequence: CASNRGTGELFF.

The chain couples TRBV27 to TRBJ2-1, with 9 bases identical to TRBD2. The germline V gene encodes CDR1 MNHEY and CDR2 SMNVEV (reference sequence). This CDR3 is 16 amino acids long. J gave up 7 bases and V 4 bases, and 11 bases lay outside the gene matches. The CDR3, as DNA: TGTGCCAGCAGTTCTGTAGCGGGGGAAATCCAAAATGAGCAGTTCTTC. It encodes CASSSVAGEIQNEQFF.

This clone was observed a few times. V usage is TRBV4-1 and J usage is TRBJ2-7; D is possibly TRBD1 (6 bases). Germline V CDR1 and CDR2: MGHRA, YSYEKL. The CDR3 length is 13 residues. Trimming stripped 4 bases from V and 5 bases from J, with 12 bases between. For the CDR3, the DNA is TGCGCCAGCAGCCTCCAACCAGGGGACGAGCAGTACTTC. Translated, it gives CASSLQPGDEQYF.

V and J are TRBV7-9 and TRBJ1-1, with unresolved D. CDR1 and CDR2 from the germline V gene are SEHNR and FQNEAQ (reference sequence). Trimming shortened V by 4 bases and J by 5 bases, and 8 bases separated the two germline ends. CDR3 size: 12 residues. CDR3 sequence: CASSSGWTEAFF. The CDR3 DNA is TGTGCCAGCAGCTCGGGGTGGACTGAAGCTTTCTTT.

The V gene is TRBV6-1, the J gene TRBJ2-5; D is ambiguous. Germline V gene lookup returns CDR1 MNHNS and CDR2 SASEGT. V dropped 0 bases and J dropped 4 bases, with 6 bases sitting between them. The CDR3 is made up of 13 amino acids. DNA for the CDR3: TGTGCCAGCAGTGAAGCCTGGGGAGAGACCCAGTACTTC. Its translation is CASSEAWGETQYF.

About this clone itself: A much larger clone lies one base from this, so it may be a read error. This chain joins TRBV6-5 and TRBJ1-1; TRBD1 matches at 7 bases. Germline V CDR1 and CDR2: MNHEY, SVGAGI. The CDR3 is made up of 13 amino acids. Trimming at V came to 4 bases and at J to 3 bases, leaving 2 bases not matched to a gene. DNA for the CDR3: TGTGCCAGCAGTTGGACAGGCGACACTGAAGCTTTCTTT. It specifies CASSWTGDTEAFF.

The J gene is TRBJ1-2, the V gene TRBV20-1; weak D call: TRBD1 (5 bases). Trimming took 6 bases from V and 7 from J, leaving 12 bases between them. The CDR3 sequence is 11 residues long. Germline assignment: CDR1 DFQATT and CDR2 SNEGSKA (reference sequence). CDR3 nucleotides: TGCAGTGCCGACGTAAGGGGTGGCTACACCTTC. This encodes CSADVRGGYTF.

The rearrangement links TRBV19 to TRBJ2-1, with 8 positions matching TRBD1. J gave up 5 bases and V 5 bases, and 8 bases lay outside the gene matches. CDR1 is LNHDA and CDR2 is SQIVND in the germline V gene (reference sequence). The CDR3 runs 15 residues. CDR3 coding DNA: TGTGCCAGTAGTCCCGGGACAGGCAATAACAATGAGCAGTTCTTC. It specifies CASSPGTGNNNEQFF.

The rearrangement joins TRBV27 to TRBJ1-1, with D hard to call. This CDR3 region has 15 residues. Germline V gene sequence: CDR1 MNHEY, CDR2 SMNVEV (reference sequence). The germline V and J ends were trimmed by 6 bases and 1 base, with 15 bases remaining between them. CDR3 in DNA: TGTGCCAGCAGCCCTTATGGGCAGACGAACACTGAAGCTTTCTTT. Translation: CASSPYGQTNTEAFF.

The rearrangement links TRBV6-5 to TRBJ2-7, with 8 bases aligning to TRBD1. V dropped 6 bases and J dropped 2; count of bases not matched to a gene: 9. This CDR3 has 15 amino acids. CDR1 and CDR2 (germline): MNHEY, SVGAGI. Here the CDR3 DNA reads TGTGCCAGCAGGGATCCCGGGACAGGACCCTACGAGCAGTACTTC. Protein sequence: CASRDPGTGPYEQYF.

This rearrangement joins TRBV28 to TRBJ1-6, with 7 bases aligning to TRBD1. Germline values: CDR1 MDHEN, CDR2 SYDVKM. The trim removed 3 bases at V and 5 bases at J, leaving 7 bases unmatched. The length of the CDR3 is 16 residues. In DNA form, the CDR3 reads TGTGCCAGCAGTTTGAAACAGGGGAAAAATAATTCACCCCTCCACTTT. Encoded protein: CASSLKQGKNNSPLHF.

The chain recombines TRBV7-9 with TRBJ2-1; the D gene is possibly TRBD1 (7 bases). The V end was cut by 4 bases, the J end by 5 bases, with 15 bases between. CDR1 and CDR2 (germline): SEHNR, FQNEAQ (reference sequence). There are 15 residues in the CDR3. The CDR3 spells CASSWGDSQNNEQFF. For the CDR3, the DNA is TGTGCCAGCAGCTGGGGGGACAGTCAGAACAATGAGCAGTTCTTC.

This chain joins TRBV27 and TRBJ2-2, with D perhaps matching TRBD2 (5 bases). This CDR3 has 14 residues. Per the germline V gene, CDR1 is MNHEY and CDR2 is SMNVEV (reference sequence). V was shortened by 6 bases and J by 4 bases, with 12 bases between the two germline ends. Here the CDR3 DNA reads TGTGCCAGCAGGGTCTTAGCGAGCACCGGGGAGCTGTTTTTT. Amino acid sequence: CASRVLASTGELFF.

This clone was found a few times. This chain joins TRBV6-5 and TRBJ1-2; 9 nucleotides match TRBD1. V was clipped by 7 bases and J by 8 bases; unmatched bases: 5. The CDR3 length is 12 residues. Germline assignment: CDR1 MNHEY and CDR2 SVGAGI. This CDR3 is CASKGTGGGYTF. In DNA, the CDR3 is TGTGCCAGCAAAGGAACAGGGGGCGGCTACACCTTC.

This chain's CDR3 is CASRAPGWGTQYF. CDR3 nucleotide sequence: TGTGCCAGTAGAGCTCCGGGTTGGGGTACGCAGTATTTT. The genes are TRBV19 and TRBJ2-3; D remains ambiguous. The CDR3 consists of 13 residues. Trimming left V 6 bases short and J 8 bases short, with 15 bases between. The germline V gene has CDR1 LNHDA and CDR2 SQIVND (reference sequence).

This clone has just a few counts. The gene calls are TRBV7-8 and TRBJ1-1; 7 nucleotides match TRBD1. CDR1 is SGHVS and CDR2 is FQNEAQ in the germline V gene. V shed 4 bases and J 1 base; nucleotides not matched to a gene: 6. This CDR3 comprises 15 residues. Here the CDR3 reads CASSSQGQTNTEAFF. CDR3 in DNA: TGTGCCAGCAGCTCCCAGGGACAGACGAACACTGAAGCTTTCTTT.